The 30 T cell receptor beta chains presented below share a single source sample, sequenced in a study of T cell responses to AZD1222 COVID-19 vaccine. Produced via immunoSEQ multiplex PCR; TCRdb's table is partial and in-frame only. Of 95,000 to 150,000 clones listed, over 80% are singletons. The sample consisted of peripheral blood, taken on day 0 of AZD1222 vaccination. These receptors were taken from an adult in good health.

The chain carries TRBV20-1 and TRBJ1-5; D is possibly TRBD1 (5 bases). Germline CDR1 DFQATT, CDR2 SNEGSKA (reference sequence). This CDR3 spans 17 amino acids. Trimming pared 3 bases from V and 0 bases from J, leaving 18 bases between. The CDR3 bases are TGCAGTGCTAGTAAGGCAGGGTGGTTCGATAGCAATCAGCCCCAGCATTTT. Translating it yields CSASKAGWFDSNQPQHF.

This sequence joins TRBV6-1 and TRBJ2-6; D call uncertain. The ends were cut back, 2 bases at V and 0 bases at J, with 14 bases in the middle. The germline V gene encodes CDR1 MNHNS and CDR2 SASEGT. This CDR3 region has 18 residues. CDR3 coding DNA: TGTGCCAGCAGTGAACCGGCCAAGGTTAGCTCTGGGGCCAACGTCCTGACTTTC. This sequence encodes CASSEPAKVSSGANVLTF.

The CDR3 DNA follows: TGTGCCAGCAGCTTAAGTCCGGGTGGGGCGCAGTATTTT. Translated: CASSLSPGGAQYF. The V call is TRBV11-3, the J call TRBJ2-3; D is uncertain. Germline V gene lookup returns CDR1 SGHNT and CDR2 YENEEA. This CDR3 is built from 13 residues. With 2 bases removed from V and 10 bases from J, the gap between germline ends came to 13 bases.

The chain is built from TRBV24-1 and TRBJ2-7, with a possible D match to TRBD1 (5 bases). Deletions cut 6 bases from V and 6 bases from J, with 11 bases between. The CDR3 runs to 12 residues. CDR1 and CDR2 from the germline V gene are KGHDR and SFDVKD. CDR3 protein: CATSSQGTEQYF. CDR3 in DNA: TGTGCCACCAGTAGTCAGGGAACCGAGCAGTACTTC.

This rearrangement joins TRBV5-4 to TRBJ1-6, with 8 bases that match TRBD1. The CDR3 is made up of 13 amino acids. V gave up 7 bases and J gave up 7 bases; unmatched junction bases: 4. Germline CDR1 reads SGHNT; CDR2 reads YYREEE (reference sequence). CDR3 amino acids: CASSGTGNSPLHF. As DNA, the CDR3 is TGTGCCAGCTCAGGGACAGGCAATTCACCCCTCCACTTT.

This sequence joins TRBV7-2 and TRBJ1-2; 9 bases are a match to TRBD1. The CDR3 extends over 15 amino acids. Germline values: CDR1 SGHTA, CDR2 FQGNSA. V trimming: 5 bases; J trimming: 7 bases; junction bases outside the gene matches: 11. CDR3 sequence reads: CASSPRTGTGIGYTF. The CDR3 DNA is TGTGCCAGCAGCCCACGGACCGGGACAGGGATTGGCTACACCTTC.

The J gene is TRBJ2-7, the V gene TRBV5-4, with D perhaps matching TRBD1 or TRBD2 (5 bases each). CDR1 and CDR2 from the germline V gene are SGHNT and YYREEE (reference sequence). V shed 3 bases and J shed 0 bases, with 16 bases lying between them. The CDR3 has 16 amino acids. The CDR3 DNA follows: TGTGCCAGCAGCTCCAATTCCGGGGACCGCTCCTACGAGCAGTACTTC. Protein product: CASSSNSGDRSYEQYF. Drawing the rest from reference TRBV5-4 and TRBJ2-7, the complete variable domain is ETGVTQSPTHLIKTRGQQVTLRCSSQSGHNTVSWYQQALGQGPQFIFQYYREEENGRGNFPPRFSGLQFPNYSSELNVNALELDDSALYLCASSSNSGDRSYEQYFGPGTRLTVT.

This chain joins TRBV25-1 and TRBJ1-2; 9 nucleotides agree with TRBD1. Per the germline V gene, CDR1 is MGHDK and CDR2 is SYGVNS. The CDR3 runs 15 residues. V lost 3 bases, J lost 6 bases, and 8 bases stayed unmatched. The CDR3 region is CASSDPGQGINGYTF. CDR3 coding DNA: TGTGCCAGCAGTGATCCGGGACAGGGAATCAATGGCTACACCTTC.

This clone has only a few counts. This chain joins TRBV28 and TRBJ2-7; D is possibly TRBD1 (5 bases). CDR3 size: 14 residues. The V gene's germline CDR1 is MDHEN and CDR2 SYDVKM. V was shortened by 5 bases and J by 3 bases, with 14 bases between the two germline ends. DNA for the CDR3: TGTGCCAGCAGTCCCCCCCTAGGGGTCTACGAGCAGTACTTC. Encoded protein: CASSPPLGVYEQYF.

V usage is TRBV12-3 or TRBV12-4 and J usage is TRBJ1-5; D remains unclear. This CDR3 contains 12 residues. Between the trimmed V and J ends, which lost 7 bases and 4 bases, there was a span of 8 bases. This CDR3 reads CASKDGNQPQHF. In DNA form, the CDR3 reads TGTGCCAGCAAGGACGGGAATCAGCCCCAGCATTTT.

The chain couples TRBV6-2 or TRBV6-3 to TRBJ2-7; the D gene is possibly TRBD1 (5 bases). Trimming took 5 bases from V and 4 from J, leaving 15 bases between them. The length of the CDR3 is 14 residues. Germline V CDR1 and CDR2: MNHEY, SVGEGT. CDR3 nucleotides: TGTGCCAGCAGTCCATCGTGGGGCGCATACGAGCAGTACTTC. This encodes CASSPSWGAYEQYF.

The chain has TRBV4-1 and TRBJ2-3; possible D gene TRBD1, 5 bases. Deletions cut 3 bases from V and 13 bases from J, with 20 bases between. The CDR3 is 14 residues long. Germline V CDR1 and CDR2: MGHRA, YSYEKL. The CDR3 nucleotides are TGCGCCAGCAGCCATTCAGCCCCCCAGGGAAGGAAGTATTTT. Translation gives CASSHSAPQGRKYF.

V gene TRBV15 combines with J gene TRBJ1-6; 8 bases match TRBD1. The J segment lost 13 bases and the V segment lost 1 base, leaving 6 bases of the junction unmatched. Germline CDR1 reads LNHNV; CDR2 reads YYDKDF (reference sequence). This CDR3 has 14 residues. CDR3 loop: CATSRASTGGPLHF. DNA of the CDR3: TGTGCCACCAGCAGAGCTTCCACAGGGGGTCCCCTCCACTTT.

The genes are TRBV10-3 and TRBJ2-5; a possible D gene is TRBD1 (6 bases). The CDR3 length is 14 residues. The germline CDR1 and CDR2 sequences are ENHRY and SYGVKD. The V gene lost 3 bases and the J gene lost 4 bases, with 12 bases spanning the gap. The DNA for the CDR3 is TGTGCCATCAGTGATGGGGGCGTACGAGAGACCCAGTACTTC. Translated: CAISDGGVRETQYF.

The V gene is TRBV29-1, the J gene TRBJ2-2, with no clear D. Trimming left V 5 bases short and J 2 bases short, with 6 bases between. Germline V gene lookup returns CDR1 SQVTM and CDR2 ANQGSEA. The CDR3 totals 12 residues. The CDR3 here is CSVLVNTGELFF. CDR3 sequence (DNA): TGCAGCGTTTTAGTAAACACCGGGGAGCTGTTTTTT.

The V call is TRBV4-3, the J call TRBJ1-6; D is possibly TRBD1 (6 bases). The CDR3 covers 17 residues. Deletions cut 0 bases from V and 8 bases from J, with 17 bases between. Germline V CDR1 and CDR2: LGHNA, YSLEER. CDR3 DNA sequence: TGCGCCAGCAGCCAAGAAGGGGGGGCGCCGACCGATTCACCCCTCCACTTT. Its translation: CASSQEGGAPTDSPLHF.

The V call is TRBV28, the J call TRBJ1-2, with D possibly matching TRBD1 (5 bases). The V gene's germline CDR1 is MDHEN and CDR2 SYDVKM. V gave up 4 bases and J gave up 8 bases, with 17 bases separating them. CDR3 length equals 14 residues. The CDR3 loop reads CASSSQRQIRGYTF. The CDR3 nucleotides are TGTGCCAGCAGTTCCCAACGACAGATTCGGGGCTACACCTTC.

V and J are TRBV18 and TRBJ2-1, with TRBD2 matching over 10 bases. The length of the CDR3 is 15 residues. Trimming cost V 5 bases and J 2 bases; bases outside gene matches: 3. Germline loops: CDR1 KGHSH, CDR2 LQKENI. The CDR3 sequence: CASSSGTSAYNEQFF. The CDR3 DNA follows: TGTGCCAGCTCATCCGGGACTAGCGCCTACAATGAGCAGTTCTTC.

CDR3 nucleotide sequence: TGTGCCATCAGTGAAAGACAGGGGGACCAGCCCCAGCATTTT. Its translation: CAISERQGDQPQHF. This chain uses TRBV10-3 with TRBJ1-5; 9 bases map to TRBD1. Germline assignment: CDR1 ENHRY and CDR2 SYGVKD. V lost 3 bases to trimming and J lost 7 bases; unmatched junction nucleotides: 4. CDR3 length equals 14 residues.

The rearrangement uses TRBV6-1 and TRBJ2-1; 10 positions match TRBD2. V trimming: 4 bases; J trimming: 2 bases; junction bases outside the gene matches: 8. The CDR3 extends over 17 amino acids. Germline V CDR1 and CDR2: MNHNS, SASEGT. CDR3 sequence (DNA): TGTGCCAGCAGTGGGCCTAGCGGGAGCTGGGCCTACAATGAGCAGTTCTTC. This translates into CASSGPSGSWAYNEQFF.

This clone was picked up one time. The genes are TRBV7-8 and TRBJ1-2; the D gene is possibly TRBD1 (5 bases). The germline V gene encodes CDR1 SGHVS and CDR2 FQNEAQ. There are 15 residues in the CDR3. Between the trimmed V and J ends, which lost 5 bases and 5 bases, there was a span of 18 bases. CDR3 protein: CASSRGEARSYGYTF. Here the CDR3 DNA reads TGTGCCAGCAGCCGAGGGGAGGCCCGATCATATGGCTACACCTTC.

The V and J genes are TRBV18 and TRBJ1-1, with D uncertain. Germline values: CDR1 KGHSH, CDR2 LQKENI. V was pared by 6 bases and J by 0 bases, with 8 bases between. This CDR3 is built from 13 residues. CDR3 region: CASSSDLNTEAFF. The CDR3 DNA reads as TGTGCCAGCTCGTCCGACCTGAACACTGAAGCTTTCTTT.

The chain is built from TRBV20-1 and TRBJ1-5; unclear D gene. V lost 3 bases to trimming and J lost 0 bases, with 9 bases between them. The germline CDR1 and CDR2 sequences are DFQATT and SNEGSKA (reference sequence). CDR3 length equals 14 residues. The CDR3 loop reads CSASPGTSNQPQHF. The CDR3 DNA sequence: TGCAGTGCTAGTCCAGGTACTAGCAATCAGCCCCAGCATTTT.

J is TRBJ1-1 and V is TRBV4-3; 8 bases align to TRBD1. The trim removed 1 base at V and 3 bases at J, leaving 4 bases unmatched. This CDR3 is built from 15 residues. CDR1 LGHNA and CDR2 YSLEER come from the germline V gene. This CDR3 is CASSQVTGDYTEAFF. In DNA form, the CDR3 reads TGCGCCAGCAGCCAAGTGACAGGGGATTACACTGAAGCTTTCTTT.

The chain uses TRBV27 and TRBJ1-1; TRBD1 aligns across 7 bases. CDR1 and CDR2 from the germline V gene are MNHEY and SMNVEV (reference sequence). V shed 4 bases and J 1 base; nucleotides not matched to a gene: 6. CDR3 length: 15 amino acids. The CDR3 spells CASSSATGRNTEAFF. DNA of the CDR3: TGTGCCAGCAGTTCCGCGACAGGGCGGAACACTGAAGCTTTCTTT.

The chain employs TRBV9 and TRBJ2-5; 7 bases match TRBD2. CDR1 and CDR2 from the germline V gene are SGDLS and YYNGEE. CDR3 length: 13 amino acids. The trim removed 4 bases at V and 7 bases at J, leaving 7 bases unmatched. The DNA of the CDR3 is TGTGCCAGCAGCCCGGTGCCGGGGGGGACCCAGTACTTC. This codes for CASSPVPGGTQYF.

The J gene is TRBJ1-6, the V gene TRBV14; D possibly corresponds to TRBD1 (5 bases). Germline V gene sequence: CDR1 SGHDN, CDR2 FVKESK. Trimming stripped 4 bases from V and 10 bases from J, with 17 bases between. CDR3 length: 15 residues. CDR3 region: CASSLNLGGRSPLHF. For the CDR3, the DNA is TGTGCCAGCAGCCTGAACCTCGGGGGTCGGTCACCCCTCCACTTT.

To note about this clone: In the same sample, other DNA sequences code for this CDR3. V and J are TRBV5-1 and TRBJ1-6; D is undetermined. Trimming pared 0 bases from V and 0 bases from J, leaving 7 bases between. This CDR3 has 16 amino acids. Germline V gene sequence: CDR1 SGHRS, CDR2 YFSETQ. The CDR3 sequence: CASSLAGSSYNSPLHF. CDR3 in DNA: TGCGCCAGCAGCTTGGCTGGGAGCTCCTATAATTCACCCCTCCACTTT.

This chain uses TRBV18 with TRBJ1-5; D not resolved. Germline V CDR1 and CDR2: KGHSH, LQKENI. The CDR3 runs 13 residues. Trimming took 3 bases from V and 3 from J, leaving 6 bases between them. The CDR3 DNA reads TGTGCCAGCTCACCGAGCTTCAATCAGCCCCAGCATTTT. Translating it yields CASSPSFNQPQHF.

The chain employs TRBV7-2 and TRBJ1-6; maybe TRBD1 (6 bases). Germline V gene lookup returns CDR1 SGHTA and CDR2 FQGNSA. Trimming stripped 0 bases from V and 7 bases from J, with 13 bases between. The CDR3 has 16 residues. The CDR3, as DNA: TGTGCCAGCAGCTTAGCGGGGGGGGCTGGGAATTCACCCCTCCACTTT. Amino acids: CASSLAGGAGNSPLHF.